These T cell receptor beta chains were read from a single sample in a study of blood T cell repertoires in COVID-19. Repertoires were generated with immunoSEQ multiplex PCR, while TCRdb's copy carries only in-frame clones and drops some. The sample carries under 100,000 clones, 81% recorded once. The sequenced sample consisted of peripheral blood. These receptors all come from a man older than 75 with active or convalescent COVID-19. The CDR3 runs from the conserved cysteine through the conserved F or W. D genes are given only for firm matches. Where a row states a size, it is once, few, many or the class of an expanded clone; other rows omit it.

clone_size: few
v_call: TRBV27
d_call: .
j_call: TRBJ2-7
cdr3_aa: CASSLYGYEQYF
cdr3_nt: TGTGCCAGCAGTTTATACGGCTACGAGCAGTACTTC

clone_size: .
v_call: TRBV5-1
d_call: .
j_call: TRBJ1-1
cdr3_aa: CASSTVMNTEAFF
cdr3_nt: TGCGCCAGCAGCACGGTAATGAACACTGAAGCTTTCTTT

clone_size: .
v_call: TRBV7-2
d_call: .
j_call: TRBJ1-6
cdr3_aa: CASSLEGQGSSPLHF
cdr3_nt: TGTGCCAGCAGCTTAGAAGGTCAGGGGAGTTCACCCCTCCACTTT

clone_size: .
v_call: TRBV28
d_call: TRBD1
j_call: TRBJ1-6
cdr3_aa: CASRTTSGGSSPLHF
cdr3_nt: TGTGCCAGCAGGACCACCTCAGGGGGAAGTTCACCCCTCCACTTT

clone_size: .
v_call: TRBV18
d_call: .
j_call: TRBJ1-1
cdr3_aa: CASSGGRRAAEAFF
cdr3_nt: TGTGCCAGCTCCGGGGGAAGAAGGGCGGCTGAAGCTTTCTTT

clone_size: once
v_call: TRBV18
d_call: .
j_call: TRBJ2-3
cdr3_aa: CASSQDRTDTQYF
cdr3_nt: TGTGCCAGCTCACAAGACAGAACAGATACGCAGTATTTT

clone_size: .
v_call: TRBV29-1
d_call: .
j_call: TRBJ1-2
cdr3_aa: CSVYQGWNYGYTF
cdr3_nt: TGCAGCGTTTATCAGGGATGGAACTATGGCTACACCTTC

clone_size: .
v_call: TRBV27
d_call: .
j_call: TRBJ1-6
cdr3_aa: CASKGLRQLLNSPLHF
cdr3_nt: TGTGCCAGCAAGGGACTGCGACAGCTCCTTAATTCACCCCTCCACTTT

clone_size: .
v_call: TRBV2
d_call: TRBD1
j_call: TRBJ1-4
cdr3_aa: CASSVQQGSNEKLFF
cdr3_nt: TGTGCCAGCAGTGTACAACAGGGGTCTAATGAAAAACTGTTTTTT

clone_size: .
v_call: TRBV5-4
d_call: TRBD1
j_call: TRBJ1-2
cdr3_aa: CASSYSGQGLGYGYTF
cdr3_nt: TGTGCCAGCAGCTACTCCGGACAGGGGCTCGGCTATGGCTACACCTTC

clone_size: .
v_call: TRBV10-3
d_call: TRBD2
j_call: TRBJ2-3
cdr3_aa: CAISESLRLARADTQYF
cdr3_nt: TGTGCCATCAGTGAGTCTTTGAGACTAGCAAGGGCAGATACGCAGTATTTT

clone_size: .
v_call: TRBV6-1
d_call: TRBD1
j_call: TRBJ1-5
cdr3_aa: CASSAHDRGGSNQPQHF
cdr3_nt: TGTGCCAGCAGTGCCCATGACAGGGGAGGAAGCAATCAGCCCCAGCATTTT

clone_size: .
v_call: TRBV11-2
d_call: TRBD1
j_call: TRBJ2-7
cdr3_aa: CASSFMGQGYEQYF
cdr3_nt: TGTGCCAGCAGCTTTATGGGACAGGGATACGAGCAGTACTTC

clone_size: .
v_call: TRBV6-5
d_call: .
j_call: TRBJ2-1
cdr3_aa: CASFEGNEQFF
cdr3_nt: TGTGCCAGCTTCGAGGGCAATGAGCAGTTCTTC

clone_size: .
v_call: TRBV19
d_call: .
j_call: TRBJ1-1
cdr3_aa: CASSPRVGNTEAFF
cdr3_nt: TGTGCCAGTAGTCCCAGGGTAGGGAACACTGAAGCTTTCTTT

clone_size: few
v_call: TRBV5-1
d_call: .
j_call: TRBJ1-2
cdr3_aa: CASSFTGSGGYTF
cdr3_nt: TGCGCCAGCAGCTTCACAGGGTCGGGTGGCTACACCTTC

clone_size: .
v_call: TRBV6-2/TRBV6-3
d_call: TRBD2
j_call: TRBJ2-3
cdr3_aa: CASSYWASGANTDTQYF
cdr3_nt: TGTGCCAGCAGTTACTGGGCTAGCGGGGCCAACACAGATACGCAGTATTTT